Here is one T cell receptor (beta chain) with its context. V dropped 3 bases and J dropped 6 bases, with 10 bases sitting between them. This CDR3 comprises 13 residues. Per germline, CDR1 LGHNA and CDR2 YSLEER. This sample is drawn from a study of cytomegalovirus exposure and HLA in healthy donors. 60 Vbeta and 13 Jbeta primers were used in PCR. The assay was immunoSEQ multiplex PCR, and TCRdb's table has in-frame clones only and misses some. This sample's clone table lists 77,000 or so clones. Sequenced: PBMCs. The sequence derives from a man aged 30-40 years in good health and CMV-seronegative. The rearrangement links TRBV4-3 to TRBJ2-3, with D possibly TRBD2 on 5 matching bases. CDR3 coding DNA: TGCGCCAGCAGCCAGGAGGACGGGGATACGCAGTATTTT. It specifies CASSQEDGDTQYF.